This TCR beta chain was captured in a study of cytomegalovirus exposure and HLA in healthy donors. Study-level information: As released early, the data held about 85 million unique TCRs from HLA-typed donors.

General observations from the study: A classifier reportedly called cytomegalovirus status with high sensitivity and specificity. One later analysis reportedly identified an Asian-associated ancestry cluster that showed fewer N-insertions than the approximately 710-donor mean.

A note on this clone: Antigen unknown.

PCR primers comprised 60 Vbeta and 13 Jbeta primers. The table came from immunoSEQ multiplex PCR; TCRdb's copy has only in-frame clones and leaves some out. Of roughly 180,000 clones listed, around 82% are singletons. This receptor was taken from a man aged 25 to 40 in good health and CMV-seronegative. Material: PBMCs.

DNA for the CDR3: TGTGCCAGTAGCAGACAGTCAGCTAGCACAGATACGCAGTATTTT. Translation: CASSRQSASTDTQYF. This chain links TRBV19 with TRBJ2-3; D is perhaps TRBD1 (5 bases). V was pared by 6 bases and J by 0 bases, with 13 bases between. The CDR3 extends over 15 amino acids. Germline assignment: CDR1 LNHDA and CDR2 SQIVND (reference sequence).